The clone carrying this T cell receptor beta chain was detected once. Its antigen is not known. The CDR3 runs to 12 residues. The germline V and J ends were trimmed by 4 bases and 8 bases, with 10 bases remaining between them. Germline values: CDR1 LNHDA, CDR2 SQIVND (reference sequence). This entry belongs to a study of cytotoxic CD8 clonotypes in ibrutinib-treated CLL. About the research overall: Among patients, approximately 24 responded partially and 2 completely; around 15 then stayed remitted and around 12 progressed after median around 68 months. Whole-study results and caveats: Clonality climbed at ibrutinib response, then dropped toward baseline at progression.

Repertoires were generated with immunoSEQ multiplex PCR, while TCRdb's copy carries only in-frame clones and drops some. The top ten hold around 3.3% of the sample, which has tens of thousands of clones, around nine tenths seen once. PBMCs that had been cryopreserved were the source of roughly 2 micrograms of genomic DNA for TCR beta libraries. V usage is TRBV19 and J usage is TRBJ2-3; no firm D call. This sequence originates from a human donor with chronic lymphocytic leukemia. The sequenced sample was PBMCs, obtained after 12 months of ibrutinib treatment. In DNA, the CDR3 is TGTGCCAGTAGTACGAAAACGGGTACGCAGTATTTT. Its translation: CASSTKTGTQYF.